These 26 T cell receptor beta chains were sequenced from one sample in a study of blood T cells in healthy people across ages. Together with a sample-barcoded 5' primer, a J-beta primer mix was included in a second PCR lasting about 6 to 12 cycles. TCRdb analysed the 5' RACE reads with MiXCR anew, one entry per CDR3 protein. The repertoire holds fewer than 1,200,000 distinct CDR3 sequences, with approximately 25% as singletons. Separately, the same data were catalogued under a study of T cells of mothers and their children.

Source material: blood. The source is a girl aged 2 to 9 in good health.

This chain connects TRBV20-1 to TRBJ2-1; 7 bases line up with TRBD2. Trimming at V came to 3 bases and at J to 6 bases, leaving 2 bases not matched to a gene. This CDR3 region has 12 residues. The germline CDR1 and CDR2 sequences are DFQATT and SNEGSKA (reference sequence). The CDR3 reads CSASTGGNEQFF. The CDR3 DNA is TGCAGTGCTAGTACGGGGGGCAATGAGCAGTTCTTC.

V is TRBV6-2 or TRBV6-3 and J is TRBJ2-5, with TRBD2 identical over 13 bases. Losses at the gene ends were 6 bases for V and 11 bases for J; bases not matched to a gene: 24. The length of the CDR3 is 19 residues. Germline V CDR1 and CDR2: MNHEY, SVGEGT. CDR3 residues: CASRKNSGTSGASDWEQYF. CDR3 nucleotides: TGTGCCAGCAGAAAAAACTCCGGGACTAGCGGGGCTTCTGATTGGGAGCAGTACTTC.

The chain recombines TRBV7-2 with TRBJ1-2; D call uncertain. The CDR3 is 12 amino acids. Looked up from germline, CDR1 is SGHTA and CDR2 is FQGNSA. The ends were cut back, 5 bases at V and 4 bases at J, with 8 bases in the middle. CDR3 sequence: CASSATRYGYTF. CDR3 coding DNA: TGTGCCAGCAGCGCAACCCGCTATGGCTACACCTTC.

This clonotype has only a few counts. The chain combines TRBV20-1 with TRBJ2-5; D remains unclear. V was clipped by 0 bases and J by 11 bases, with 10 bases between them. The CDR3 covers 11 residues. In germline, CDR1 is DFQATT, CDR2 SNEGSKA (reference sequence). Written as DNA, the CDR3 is TGCAGTGCTAGAGACGAGCCGGAGCAGTACTTC. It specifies CSARDEPEQYF.

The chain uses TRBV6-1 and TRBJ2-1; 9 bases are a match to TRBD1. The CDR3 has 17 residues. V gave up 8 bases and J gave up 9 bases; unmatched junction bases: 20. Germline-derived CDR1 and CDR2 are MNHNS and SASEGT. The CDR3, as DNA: TGTGCCAGCGCCTTACCCCCGGGACAGGGTAGAGGAGGTGAGCAGTTCTTC. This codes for CASALPPGQGRGGEQFF.

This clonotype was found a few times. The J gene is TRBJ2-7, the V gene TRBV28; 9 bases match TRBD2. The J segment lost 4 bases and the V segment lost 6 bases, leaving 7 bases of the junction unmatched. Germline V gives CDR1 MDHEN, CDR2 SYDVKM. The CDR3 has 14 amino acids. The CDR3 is CASRPGLAAYEQYF. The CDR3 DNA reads TGTGCCAGCAGGCCGGGACTAGCCGCATACGAGCAGTACTTC.

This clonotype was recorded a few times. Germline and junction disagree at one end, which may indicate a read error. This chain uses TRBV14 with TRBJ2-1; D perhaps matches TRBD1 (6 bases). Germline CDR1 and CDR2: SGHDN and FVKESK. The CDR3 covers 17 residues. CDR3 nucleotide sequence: TGTACCAGCAGCCATGAACAGGGTTGGAGGTCCTACAATGAGCAGTTCTTC. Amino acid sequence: CTSSHEQGWRSYNEQFF.

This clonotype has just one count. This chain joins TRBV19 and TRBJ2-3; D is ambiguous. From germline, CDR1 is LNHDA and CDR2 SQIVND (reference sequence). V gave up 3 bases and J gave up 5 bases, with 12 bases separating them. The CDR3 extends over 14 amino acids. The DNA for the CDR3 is TGTGCCAGTAGTATCGGCACCTCGGAAGATACGCAGTATTTT. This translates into CASSIGTSEDTQYF.

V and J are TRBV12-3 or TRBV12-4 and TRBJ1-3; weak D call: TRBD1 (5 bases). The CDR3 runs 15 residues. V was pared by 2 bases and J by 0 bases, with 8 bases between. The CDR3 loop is CASSLWGFSGNTIYF. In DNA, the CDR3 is TGTGCCAGCAGTTTATGGGGGTTCTCTGGAAACACCATATATTTT.

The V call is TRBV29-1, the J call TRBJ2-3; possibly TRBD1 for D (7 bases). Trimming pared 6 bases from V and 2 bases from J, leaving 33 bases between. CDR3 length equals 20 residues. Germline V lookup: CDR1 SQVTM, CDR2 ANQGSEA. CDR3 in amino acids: CSVSTETDREDLYFTDTQYF. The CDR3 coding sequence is TGCAGCGTAAGCACTGAGACAGACAGGGAGGACCTATATTTCACAGATACGCAGTATTTT.

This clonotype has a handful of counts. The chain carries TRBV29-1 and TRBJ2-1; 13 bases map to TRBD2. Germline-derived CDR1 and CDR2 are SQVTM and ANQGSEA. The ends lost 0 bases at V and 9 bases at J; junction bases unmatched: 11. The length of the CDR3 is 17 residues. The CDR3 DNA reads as TGCAGCGTTGAAGATCACGGGGGGACTAGCGGGAATGGTGAGCAGTTCTTC. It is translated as CSVEDHGGTSGNGEQFF.

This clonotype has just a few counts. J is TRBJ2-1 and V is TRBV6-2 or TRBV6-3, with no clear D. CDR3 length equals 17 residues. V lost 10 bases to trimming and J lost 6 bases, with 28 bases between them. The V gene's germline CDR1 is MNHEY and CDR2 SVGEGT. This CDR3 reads CATILTPGPPAGNEQFF. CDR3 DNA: TGTGCCACCATTCTCACTCCGGGTCCCCCTGCCGGCAATGAGCAGTTCTTC.

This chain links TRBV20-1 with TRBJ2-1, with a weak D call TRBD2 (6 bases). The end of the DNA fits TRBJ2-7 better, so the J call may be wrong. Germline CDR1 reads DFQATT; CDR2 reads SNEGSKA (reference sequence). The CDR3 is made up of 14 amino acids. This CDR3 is CSASFGGLADEQYF. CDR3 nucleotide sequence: TGCAGTGCTAGTTTCGGGGGTTTAGCAGACGAGCAGTACTTC.

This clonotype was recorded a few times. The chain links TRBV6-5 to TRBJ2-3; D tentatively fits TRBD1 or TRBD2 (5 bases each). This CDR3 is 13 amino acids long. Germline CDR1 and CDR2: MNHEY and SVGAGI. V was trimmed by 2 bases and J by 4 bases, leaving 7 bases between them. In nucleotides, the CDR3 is TGTGCCAGCAGTTACCTGGGGGCAGATACGCAGTATTTT. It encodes CASSYLGADTQYF.

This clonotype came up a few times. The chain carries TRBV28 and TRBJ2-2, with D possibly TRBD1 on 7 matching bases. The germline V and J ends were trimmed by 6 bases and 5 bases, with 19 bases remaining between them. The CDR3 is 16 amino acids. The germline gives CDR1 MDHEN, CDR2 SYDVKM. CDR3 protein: CASSLTTSGGTGELFF. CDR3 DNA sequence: TGTGCCAGCAGCCTCACCACCTCAGGGGGGACCGGGGAGCTGTTTTTT.

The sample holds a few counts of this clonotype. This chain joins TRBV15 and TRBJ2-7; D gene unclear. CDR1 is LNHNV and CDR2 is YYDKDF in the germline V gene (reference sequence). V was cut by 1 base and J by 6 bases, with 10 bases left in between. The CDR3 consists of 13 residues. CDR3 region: CATSRVGIGEQYF. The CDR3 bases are TGTGCCACCAGCAGAGTTGGGATCGGCGAGCAGTACTTC.

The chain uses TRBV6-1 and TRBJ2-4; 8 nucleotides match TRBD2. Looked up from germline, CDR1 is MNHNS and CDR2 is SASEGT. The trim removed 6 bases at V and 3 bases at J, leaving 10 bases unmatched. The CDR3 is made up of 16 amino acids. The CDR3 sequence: CASSSIAGRGKNIQYF. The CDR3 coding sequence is TGTGCCAGCAGCTCAATAGCGGGAAGGGGCAAAAACATTCAGTACTTC.

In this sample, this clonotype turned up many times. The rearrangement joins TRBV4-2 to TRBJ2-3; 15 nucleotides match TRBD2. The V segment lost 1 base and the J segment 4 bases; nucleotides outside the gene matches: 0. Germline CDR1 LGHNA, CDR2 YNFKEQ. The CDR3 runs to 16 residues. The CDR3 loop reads CASSQGTSGGADTQYF. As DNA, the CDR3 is TGTGCCAGCAGCCAAGGGACTAGCGGGGGGGCAGATACGCAGTATTTT.

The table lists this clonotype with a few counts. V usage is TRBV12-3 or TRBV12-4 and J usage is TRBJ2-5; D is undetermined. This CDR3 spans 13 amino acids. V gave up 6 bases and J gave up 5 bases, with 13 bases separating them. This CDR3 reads CASSLTRVETQYF. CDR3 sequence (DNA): TGTGCCAGCAGCCTTACTCGCGTGGAGACCCAGTACTTC.

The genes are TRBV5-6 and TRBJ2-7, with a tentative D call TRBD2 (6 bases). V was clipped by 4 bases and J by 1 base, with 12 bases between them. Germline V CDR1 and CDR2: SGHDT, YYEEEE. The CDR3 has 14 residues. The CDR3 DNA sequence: TGTGCCAGCAGCGCCGCCGGGACTTCCTACGAGCAGTACTTC. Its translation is CASSAAGTSYEQYF.

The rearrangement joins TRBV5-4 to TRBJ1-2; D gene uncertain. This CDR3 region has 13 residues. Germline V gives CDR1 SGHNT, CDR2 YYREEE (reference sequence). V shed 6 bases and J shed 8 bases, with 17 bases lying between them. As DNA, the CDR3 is TGTGCCAGCACCACCGAGAGGGTATACGGCTACACCTTC. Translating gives CASTTERVYGYTF.

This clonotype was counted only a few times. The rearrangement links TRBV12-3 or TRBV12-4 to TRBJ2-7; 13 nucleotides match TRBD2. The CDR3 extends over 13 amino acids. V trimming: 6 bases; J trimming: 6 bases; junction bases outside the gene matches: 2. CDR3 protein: CASRLAGGPEQYF. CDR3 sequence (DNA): TGTGCCAGCAGACTAGCGGGGGGGCCCGAGCAGTACTTC.

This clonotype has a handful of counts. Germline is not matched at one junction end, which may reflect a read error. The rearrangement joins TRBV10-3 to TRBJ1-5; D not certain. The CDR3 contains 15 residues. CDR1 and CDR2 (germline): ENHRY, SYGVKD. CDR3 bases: TGTGCCATCAGCCTTTCAGGAGATAGCAATCAGTCCCAGCATTTT. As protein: CAISLSGDSNQSQHF.

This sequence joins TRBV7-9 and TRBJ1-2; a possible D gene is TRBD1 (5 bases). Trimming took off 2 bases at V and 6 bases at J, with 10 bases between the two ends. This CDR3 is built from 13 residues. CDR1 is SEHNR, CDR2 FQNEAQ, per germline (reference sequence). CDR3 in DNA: TGTGCCAGCAGCTTATACGGGGGAGATGGCTACACCTTC. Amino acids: CASSLYGGDGYTF.

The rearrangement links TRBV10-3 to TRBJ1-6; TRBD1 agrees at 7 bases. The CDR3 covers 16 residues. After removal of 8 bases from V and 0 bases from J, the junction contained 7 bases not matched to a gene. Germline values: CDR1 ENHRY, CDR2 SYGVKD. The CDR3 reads CAIGGQLSSYNSPLHF. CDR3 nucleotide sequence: TGTGCCATCGGGGGACAGTTGAGCTCCTATAATTCACCCCTCCACTTT.

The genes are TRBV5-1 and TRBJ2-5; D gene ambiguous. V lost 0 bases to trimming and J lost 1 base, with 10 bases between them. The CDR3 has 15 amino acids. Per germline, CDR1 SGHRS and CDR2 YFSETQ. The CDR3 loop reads CASSLEYPFQETQYF. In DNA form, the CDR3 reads TGCGCCAGCAGCTTGGAATATCCGTTCCAAGAGACCCAGTACTTC. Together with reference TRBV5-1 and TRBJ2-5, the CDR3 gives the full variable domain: KAGVTQTPRYLIKTRGQQVTLSCSPISGHRSVSWYQQTPGQGLQFLFEYFSETQRNKGNFPGRFSGRQFSNSRSEMNVSTLELGDSALYLCASSLEYPFQETQYFGPGTRLLVL.